There are many counts of the clone carrying this T cell receptor (beta chain). This entry comes from a study of T cells in Graves' hyperthyroidism and ophthalmopathy. Study-level background: Any treatment followed the collection of peripheral blood at initial diagnosis.

Patients aged 18 to 65 had newly diagnosed hyperthyroidism of under 2 months' duration. Diagnoses rested on clinical symptoms, serum thyroxine and TRAb, thyroid ultrasound and orbital computed tomography. The authors obtained PBMCs from roughly 10 ml of fresh peripheral blood. RNA transcripts served as the template for amplifying TCR beta CDR3 regions. A first-round RT-PCR of the TCR CDR3 used the HTBI primer set. TCRdb redid the calling of the multiplex PCR reads with MiXCR, one entry per CDR3 protein. The data contain around 350,000 distinct CDR3 sequences, about 18% of them seen just once; the ten biggest clones take up 3.5% to 4%. With 6 bases clipped from V and 4 bases from J, the junction kept 11 bases outside the gene matches. This CDR3 region has 15 residues. Germline CDR1 MDHEN, CDR2 SYDVKM.

Input material: blood. The V gene is TRBV28, the J gene TRBJ1-1, with 7 bases aligning to TRBD1. The clonotype was recovered from a woman aged 18-29 years with Graves' hyperthyroidism. As DNA, the CDR3 is TGTGCCAGCAGCCCCGATTTATCAGGGGGCACTGAAGCTTTCTTT. Protein: CASSPDLSGGTEAFF.